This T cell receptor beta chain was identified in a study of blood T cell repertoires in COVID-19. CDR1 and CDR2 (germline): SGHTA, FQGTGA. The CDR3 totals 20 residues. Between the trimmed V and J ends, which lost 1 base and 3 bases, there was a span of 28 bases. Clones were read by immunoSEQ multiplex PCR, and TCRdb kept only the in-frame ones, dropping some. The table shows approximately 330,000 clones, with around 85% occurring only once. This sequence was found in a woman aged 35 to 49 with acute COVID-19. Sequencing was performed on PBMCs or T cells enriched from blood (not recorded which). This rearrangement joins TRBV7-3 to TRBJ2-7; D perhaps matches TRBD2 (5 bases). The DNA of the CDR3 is TGTGCCAGCAGCTTAAATCTCGGCGGGTGGGTGTGGGCCAGATACTACGAGCAGTACTTC. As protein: CASSLNLGGWVWARYYEQYF.